A selection of T cell receptor beta chains follows, all from one sample in a study of T cells in Graves' hyperthyroidism and ophthalmopathy. Using its own MiXCR run on the multiplex PCR reads, TCRdb lists one record per CDR3 protein. The table records 250,000 to 300,000 distinct CDR3 sequences, 13% to 15% of them present only once. Sequencing was done on a sample of blood. Receptors originate from a woman aged 40 to 50 with Graves' hyperthyroidism that later progressed to Graves' ophthalmopathy. The CDR3 runs from the conserved cysteine through the conserved F or W. Each record gives: J gene, D gene, V gene, clone size, CDR3 protein, CDR3 DNA. A D gene is named only where the DNA matches it firmly. Size tells how often a clone was seen (once, few, many) or the class of an expanded clone, and some rows leave it out.

j_call: TRBJ2-7; d_call: .; v_call: TRBV3-1; clone_size: many; cdr3_aa: CASTLRGSYEQYF; cdr3_nt: TGTGCCAGCACCCTAAGGGGGTCCTACGAGCAGTACTTC
j_call: TRBJ1-3; d_call: .; v_call: TRBV10-2; clone_size: once; cdr3_aa: CASRIQGPGNTIYF; cdr3_nt: TGCGCCAGCAGGATACAGGGACCTGGAAACACCATATATTTT
j_call: TRBJ2-1; d_call: TRBD1; v_call: TRBV14; clone_size: many; cdr3_aa: CASSQVRDRVHNEQFF; cdr3_nt: TGTGCCAGCAGCCAAGTCCGGGACAGGGTCCACAATGAGCAGTTCTTC
j_call: TRBJ1-6; d_call: .; v_call: TRBV28; clone_size: many; cdr3_aa: CASSPVVAFAVFSPLHF; cdr3_nt: TGTGCCAGCAGTCCAGTCGTCGCGTTCGCCGTTTTTTCACCCCTCCACTTT
j_call: TRBJ2-1; d_call: TRBD2; v_call: TRBV9; clone_size: .; cdr3_aa: CASSATGTSGNYDEQFF; cdr3_nt: TGTGCCAGCAGCGCAACCGGGACTAGCGGGAATTACGATGAGCAGTTCTTC
j_call: TRBJ1-5; d_call: .; v_call: TRBV6-1; clone_size: many; cdr3_aa: CASTGVRNQPQHF; cdr3_nt: TGTGCCAGCACAGGGGTCAGGAATCAGCCCCAGCATTTT
j_call: TRBJ2-7; d_call: .; v_call: TRBV24-1; clone_size: many; cdr3_aa: CATSGYSMGGGIYEQYF; cdr3_nt: TGTGCCACCAGTGGCTATAGCATGGGTGGGGGAATCTACGAGCAGTACTTC
j_call: TRBJ2-7; d_call: .; v_call: TRBV5-6; clone_size: many; cdr3_aa: CASSFWGSYEQYF; cdr3_nt: TGTGCCAGCAGCTTTTGGGGTAGCTACGAGCAGTACTTC
j_call: TRBJ1-6; d_call: TRBD1; v_call: TRBV10-3; clone_size: many; cdr3_aa: CAIKGGQGNSPLHF; cdr3_nt: TGTGCCATCAAGGGGGGACAGGGGAATTCACCCCTCCACTTT
j_call: TRBJ1-2; d_call: .; v_call: TRBV6-1; clone_size: many; cdr3_aa: CASIDRDEENYGYTF; cdr3_nt: TGTGCCAGCATTGACCGGGACGAAGAAAACTATGGCTACACCTTC
j_call: TRBJ2-3; d_call: TRBD2; v_call: TRBV3-1; clone_size: many; cdr3_aa: CASSQGSTSGNTDTQYF; cdr3_nt: TGTGCCAGCAGCCAAGGTTCGACTAGCGGCAACACAGATACGCAGTATTTT
j_call: TRBJ1-6; d_call: .; v_call: TRBV7-2; clone_size: .; cdr3_aa: CASSLLTGLRNSPLHF; cdr3_nt: TGTGCCAGCAGCCTACTCACAGGGTTGAGAAATTCACCCCTCCACTTT
j_call: TRBJ2-7; d_call: TRBD1; v_call: TRBV10-3; clone_size: many; cdr3_aa: CAISGGTAPYEQYF; cdr3_nt: TGTGCCATCAGTGGGGGGACAGCCCCCTACGAGCAGTACTTC
j_call: TRBJ2-7; d_call: .; v_call: TRBV29-1; clone_size: many; cdr3_aa: CSVGQGLPYEQYF; cdr3_nt: TGCAGCGTTGGTCAGGGCCTTCCCTACGAGCAGTACTTC
j_call: TRBJ2-3; d_call: .; v_call: TRBV19; clone_size: .; cdr3_aa: CASSILAAETQYF; cdr3_nt: TGTGCCAGTAGTATTTTGGCAGCCGAAACGCAGTATTTT
j_call: TRBJ1-5; d_call: .; v_call: TRBV19; clone_size: many; cdr3_aa: CASSIQSSFGGQPQHF; cdr3_nt: TGTGCCAGTAGTATTCAATCTTCTTTCGGGGGTCAGCCCCAGCATTTT
j_call: TRBJ1-6; d_call: .; v_call: TRBV4-1; clone_size: many; cdr3_aa: CASRPSSYRGSSYNSPLHF; cdr3_nt: TGCGCCAGCAGGCCAAGTAGTTACCGCGGGAGTTCCTATAATTCACCCCTCCACTTT
j_call: TRBJ2-1; d_call: TRBD2; v_call: TRBV5-6; clone_size: .; cdr3_aa: CASSSWRPSGRPGQFF; cdr3_nt: TGTGCCAGCAGCTCCTGGAGACCTAGCGGGAGGCCCGGGCAGTTCTTC
j_call: TRBJ2-2; d_call: .; v_call: TRBV28; clone_size: few; cdr3_aa: CASSLGGHTGELFF; cdr3_nt: TGTGCCAGCAGTTTGGGGGGGCACACCGGGGAGCTGTTTTTT
j_call: TRBJ1-5; d_call: TRBD1; v_call: TRBV7-2; clone_size: many; cdr3_aa: CASSPRTGASRTQHF; cdr3_nt: TGTGCCAGCAGCCCACGGACAGGGGCCTCCAGGACCCAGCATTTT
j_call: TRBJ2-7; d_call: .; v_call: TRBV20-1; clone_size: many; cdr3_aa: CSARSGYEQYF; cdr3_nt: TGCAGTGCTAGATCGGGGTACGAGCAGTACTTC
j_call: TRBJ2-7; d_call: .; v_call: TRBV27; clone_size: .; cdr3_aa: CASNLSMRQSSTFSYEQYF; cdr3_nt: TGTGCCAGCAATTTATCGATGAGACAGTCGTCGACTTTTTCCTACGAGCAGTACTTC
j_call: TRBJ2-1; d_call: .; v_call: TRBV20-1; clone_size: .; cdr3_aa: CSARDSERAGLTYNEQFF; cdr3_nt: TGCAGTGCTAGAGATAGTGAGAGGGCGGGACTGACCTACAATGAGCAGTTCTTC
j_call: TRBJ1-1; d_call: .; v_call: TRBV19; clone_size: few; cdr3_aa: CASSMRENTEAFF; cdr3_nt: TGTGCCAGTAGTATGAGGGAGAACACTGAAGCTTTCTTT
j_call: TRBJ1-2; d_call: .; v_call: TRBV27; clone_size: many; cdr3_aa: CASSSQQEQDLKYGYTF; cdr3_nt: TGTGCCAGCAGTTCCCAACAGGAGCAGGACCTGAAATATGGCTACACCTTC
j_call: TRBJ2-5; d_call: TRBD1; v_call: TRBV5-6; clone_size: many; cdr3_aa: CASRQGAGETQYF; cdr3_nt: TGTGCCAGCCGACAGGGGGCAGGGGAGACCCAGTACTTC
j_call: TRBJ2-7; d_call: TRBD1; v_call: TRBV9; clone_size: many; cdr3_aa: CASSVQGQGSHEQYF; cdr3_nt: TGTGCCAGCAGCGTACAAGGACAGGGTTCCCACGAGCAGTACTTC
j_call: TRBJ2-1; d_call: TRBD2; v_call: TRBV3-1; clone_size: .; cdr3_aa: CASSPLAGAPNEQFF; cdr3_nt: TGTGCCAGCAGCCCTTTAGCGGGAGCCCCCAATGAGCAGTTCTTC
j_call: TRBJ2-1; d_call: TRBD2; v_call: TRBV18; clone_size: many; cdr3_aa: CASSPPGRESYNEQFF; cdr3_nt: TGTGCCAGCTCACCACCGGGGAGGGAGTCCTACAATGAGCAGTTCTTC
j_call: TRBJ2-2; d_call: TRBD1; v_call: TRBV10-3; clone_size: .; cdr3_aa: CAIDRGQGLRTGELFF; cdr3_nt: TGTGCCATTGACAGGGGGCAGGGTTTGAGAACCGGGGAGCTGTTTTTT
j_call: TRBJ1-1; d_call: .; v_call: TRBV15; clone_size: many; cdr3_aa: CATSEGLNTEAFF; cdr3_nt: TGTGCCACCAGCGAGGGGCTGAACACTGAAGCTTTCTTT
j_call: TRBJ1-5; d_call: TRBD1; v_call: TRBV2; clone_size: many; cdr3_aa: CASGGQGYQPQHF; cdr3_nt: TGTGCCAGCGGAGGACAGGGTTACCAGCCCCAGCATTTT
j_call: TRBJ1-4; d_call: .; v_call: TRBV30; clone_size: many; cdr3_aa: CAWGGANEKLFF; cdr3_nt: TGTGCCTGGGGTGGGGCGAATGAAAAACTGTTTTTT
j_call: TRBJ2-1; d_call: .; v_call: TRBV20-1; clone_size: many; cdr3_aa: CSARVDSGAYNEQFF; cdr3_nt: TGCAGTGCTAGAGTGGATAGCGGAGCATACAATGAGCAGTTCTTC
j_call: TRBJ2-5; d_call: .; v_call: TRBV3-1; clone_size: many; cdr3_aa: CASSQGMRGGETQYF; cdr3_nt: TGTGCCAGCAGCCAAGGGATGAGGGGGGGCGAGACCCAGTACTTC
j_call: TRBJ2-6; d_call: TRBD2; v_call: TRBV5-1; clone_size: many; cdr3_aa: CASSLLAGGLSGANVLTF; cdr3_nt: TGCGCCAGCAGCTTGCTAGCGGGAGGTCTCTCTGGGGCCAACGTCCTGACTTTC
j_call: TRBJ2-7; d_call: .; v_call: TRBV18; clone_size: many; cdr3_aa: CASSPGHGYEQYF; cdr3_nt: TGTGCCAGCTCACCAGGCCACGGCTACGAGCAGTACTTC
j_call: TRBJ2-7; d_call: TRBD1; v_call: TRBV25-1; clone_size: .; cdr3_aa: CASSDRGLFYEQYF; cdr3_nt: TGTGCCAGCAGTGACAGGGGGCTGTTCTACGAGCAGTACTTC
j_call: TRBJ2-7; d_call: TRBD2; v_call: TRBV4-1; clone_size: .; cdr3_aa: CASSQLLAGFPYEQYF; cdr3_nt: TGCGCCAGCAGCCAACTGCTAGCGGGATTTCCGTACGAGCAGTACTTC
j_call: TRBJ2-5; d_call: .; v_call: TRBV28; clone_size: many; cdr3_aa: CASSYLGNQETQYF; cdr3_nt: TGTGCCAGCAGTTACTTGGGTAACCAAGAGACCCAGTACTTC
j_call: TRBJ2-1; d_call: .; v_call: TRBV11-3; clone_size: .; cdr3_aa: CASSLPGLQGGEQFF; cdr3_nt: TGTGCCAGCAGCTTGCCGGGACTTCAAGGTGGTGAGCAGTTCTTC
j_call: TRBJ2-1; d_call: TRBD2; v_call: TRBV20-1; clone_size: many; cdr3_aa: CSARDWTSGTNEQFF; cdr3_nt: TGCAGTGCTAGAGATTGGACTAGCGGGACCAATGAGCAGTTCTTC
j_call: TRBJ2-7; d_call: .; v_call: TRBV28; clone_size: .; cdr3_aa: CASMTTVSYEQYF; cdr3_nt: TGTGCCAGCATGACGACAGTCTCCTACGAGCAGTACTTC
j_call: TRBJ2-5; d_call: .; v_call: TRBV25-1; clone_size: .; cdr3_aa: CASSVRREVETQYF; cdr3_nt: TGTGCCAGCAGTGTCAGACGGGAAGTAGAGACCCAGTACTTC
j_call: TRBJ1-1; d_call: .; v_call: TRBV30; clone_size: many; cdr3_aa: CAWREGLMGTEAFF; cdr3_nt: TGTGCCTGGAGAGAGGGACTGATGGGCACTGAAGCTTTCTTT
j_call: TRBJ1-3; d_call: TRBD1; v_call: TRBV28; clone_size: many; cdr3_aa: CASSRPYRTGFGNTIYF; cdr3_nt: TGTGCCAGCAGTCGGCCCTACAGGACAGGGTTTGGAAACACCATATATTTT
j_call: TRBJ2-7; d_call: TRBD1; v_call: TRBV19; clone_size: .; cdr3_aa: CASSRGQGNEQYF; cdr3_nt: TGTGCCAGTAGCAGGGGGCAGGGGAACGAGCAGTACTTC
j_call: TRBJ2-1; d_call: .; v_call: TRBV11-2; clone_size: many; cdr3_aa: CASSSSGDSYNEQFF; cdr3_nt: TGTGCCAGCAGCTCCAGTGGGGACTCCTACAATGAGCAGTTCTTC
j_call: TRBJ2-1; d_call: TRBD2; v_call: TRBV2; clone_size: .; cdr3_aa: CASSDAASGYNEQFF; cdr3_nt: TGTGCCAGCAGTGACGCGGCTAGCGGATACAATGAGCAGTTCTTC
j_call: TRBJ1-2; d_call: TRBD1; v_call: TRBV27; clone_size: .; cdr3_aa: CASSLGGTDPYGYTF; cdr3_nt: TGTGCCAGCAGTTTAGGGGGGACAGATCCTTATGGCTACACCTTC
j_call: TRBJ2-1; d_call: .; v_call: TRBV19; clone_size: .; cdr3_aa: CASSMGLGVRNEQFF; cdr3_nt: TGTGCCAGTAGTATGGGACTGGGCGTGCGGAATGAGCAGTTCTTC
j_call: TRBJ2-5; d_call: TRBD2; v_call: TRBV30; clone_size: few; cdr3_aa: CAWSVWWTSGQETQYF; cdr3_nt: TGTGCCTGGAGTGTATGGTGGACTAGCGGGCAAGAGACCCAGTACTTC